This TCR beta chain was identified in a study of T cells in Graves' hyperthyroidism and ophthalmopathy (dated by TCRdb to the late 2010s). A note on the overall study: TCR V-J signatures able to tell the groups apart were searched for in a discovery cohort of 90 to 100 patients, of whom over 40 had Graves' ophthalmopathy and some 60 had stable Graves' hyperthyroidism. The study also compared thyroid tissue and blood T-cell repertoires from five or six Graves' hyperthyroidism patients. Prospective prediction of ophthalmopathy was tested in an independent validation cohort consisting of 18 to 20 hyperthyroidism patients and more than 15 patients who later progressed to ophthalmopathy. The approximately 100 discovery patients were randomly divided into training and test sets at a 7:3 ratio. After blood sampling, hyperthyroidism patients were treated with methimazole at a starting dose of 30 mg daily, and ophthalmopathy patients were treated with high-dose intravenous methylprednisolone. The paper describes TCR Vbeta CDR3 sequencing of 135 peripheral blood samples, made up of about 41 ophthalmopathy patients, 70 to 75 hyperthyroidism patients and around 17 progressor patients. The paper as a whole reports these results and caveats: Sample size was not statistically predetermined, and blinding of investigators to group allocation was not performed. During validation, the model predicted progression to ophthalmopathy a median of approximately 6 months ahead of onset, with roughly 65% sensitivity and almost 75% specificity. Ophthalmopathy was separated from stable hyperthyroidism by a 13 V-J signature model, with just over 85% sensitivity and around 81% specificity obtained in cross-validation and 80%/75% obtained in testing. Blood samples also contained most of the expanded thyroid clonotypes (frequency above 0.001), which suggests that blood repertoires may reflect thyroid immune responses.

The CDR3 measures 14 amino acids from cysteine to phenylalanine. The sequence is cut down to CDR3 DNA, 42 bases in frame from base 1. Trimming takes 4 bases from V and 6 bases from J, and the germline ends sit 13 bases apart. CDR1 and CDR2 were assigned from the germline V gene as ENHRY and SYGVKD. Graves' hyperthyroidism was defined as stable when no progression to ophthalmopathy occurred over 18 months of follow-up. Hyperthyroidism patients were newly diagnosed, with disease duration under 2 months, and aged 18 to 65 years. The study excluded patients with uncontrolled infections, other autoimmune diseases, pregnancy or lactation. Diagnoses relied on clinical symptoms, serum thyroxine and TRAb, thyroid ultrasound and orbital computed tomography. Total RNA was extracted with Trizol reagent, and quality was checked on an Agilent 2100 Bioanalyzer. As for this clonotype: No antigen is known for it. No qualities accompany the bases; no much larger clone lies one base away.

The TCR beta CDR3 regions were amplified from the RNA transcripts. The TCR CDR3 was subjected to a first round of RT-PCR using the HTBI primer set and the Qiagen OneStep RT-PCR kit. A second multiplex PCR round built the libraries, followed by size selection and purification. Sequencing of the libraries was done on an Illumina HiSeq2000 using paired-end 100 bp reads. The source study handled its data this way. SOAPnuke was used to process the raw data, with reads discarded if the reads contained adapters or uncalled bases, had a mean Phred below 15, or lacked an exact constant-primer or identifier match. COPE v1.2.5 was used to merge the high-quality paired reads, and each unique nucleotide sequence was defined as a clonotype. MiTCR v1.1 was used to align the clonotypes against IMGT TRBV, TRBD and TRBJ reference segments. The analysis was restricted to V-J combinations with a frequency above 0.0001, which together covered 99% to 99.2% of the repertoires. A TCS score was defined as the ratio between F50 (clonal expansion) and ExV (chaos), using BLOSUM62-based TCRdist between CDR3 peptides within each V-J. Welch's t-statistics and random forest reduced fewer than 600 V-J features to roughly 13, which were used in a naive Bayes classifier (R e1071). Clones were called with MiXCR by TCRdb after fastp trimmed the public reads at Q25, and only in-frame beta chains were retained. Duplicate CDR3 protein sequences are folded into a single record with the most common DNA and genes. The V and J calls shown here were made by TCRdb, not taken from the authors' results. This sample holds just over 550,000 distinct CDR3 sequences; 35% to 55% were observed only once. The top ten clones comprise 8.2% of the sample.

Specimen: peripheral blood or thyroid tissue (not recorded which). The chain is made from TRBV10-3 and TRBJ1-5; the best D guess is TRBD1, with 6 bases matching. This TCR was recovered from a woman aged 18-30 years with Graves' hyperthyroidism. Donor details come from another sample of the same person, matched by shared clones. The nucleotide sequence is TGTGCCATCAGTGCCGGGGGCGCGGGTCAGCCCCAGCATTTT. The resulting protein is CAISAGGAGQPQHF.